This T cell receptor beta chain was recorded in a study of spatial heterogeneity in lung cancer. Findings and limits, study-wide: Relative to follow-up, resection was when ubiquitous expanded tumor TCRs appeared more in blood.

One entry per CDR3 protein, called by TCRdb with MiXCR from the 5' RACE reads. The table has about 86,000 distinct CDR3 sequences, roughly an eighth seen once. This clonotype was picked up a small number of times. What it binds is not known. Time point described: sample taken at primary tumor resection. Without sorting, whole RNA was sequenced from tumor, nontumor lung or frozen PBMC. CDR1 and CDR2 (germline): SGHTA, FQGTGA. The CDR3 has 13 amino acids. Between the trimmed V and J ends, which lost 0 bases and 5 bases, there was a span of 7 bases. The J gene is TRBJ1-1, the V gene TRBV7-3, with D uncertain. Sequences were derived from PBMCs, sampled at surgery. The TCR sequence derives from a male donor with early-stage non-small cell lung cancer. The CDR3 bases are TGTGCCAGCAGCTTAACATTCACGACTGAAGCTTTCTTT. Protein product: CASSLTFTTEAFF.